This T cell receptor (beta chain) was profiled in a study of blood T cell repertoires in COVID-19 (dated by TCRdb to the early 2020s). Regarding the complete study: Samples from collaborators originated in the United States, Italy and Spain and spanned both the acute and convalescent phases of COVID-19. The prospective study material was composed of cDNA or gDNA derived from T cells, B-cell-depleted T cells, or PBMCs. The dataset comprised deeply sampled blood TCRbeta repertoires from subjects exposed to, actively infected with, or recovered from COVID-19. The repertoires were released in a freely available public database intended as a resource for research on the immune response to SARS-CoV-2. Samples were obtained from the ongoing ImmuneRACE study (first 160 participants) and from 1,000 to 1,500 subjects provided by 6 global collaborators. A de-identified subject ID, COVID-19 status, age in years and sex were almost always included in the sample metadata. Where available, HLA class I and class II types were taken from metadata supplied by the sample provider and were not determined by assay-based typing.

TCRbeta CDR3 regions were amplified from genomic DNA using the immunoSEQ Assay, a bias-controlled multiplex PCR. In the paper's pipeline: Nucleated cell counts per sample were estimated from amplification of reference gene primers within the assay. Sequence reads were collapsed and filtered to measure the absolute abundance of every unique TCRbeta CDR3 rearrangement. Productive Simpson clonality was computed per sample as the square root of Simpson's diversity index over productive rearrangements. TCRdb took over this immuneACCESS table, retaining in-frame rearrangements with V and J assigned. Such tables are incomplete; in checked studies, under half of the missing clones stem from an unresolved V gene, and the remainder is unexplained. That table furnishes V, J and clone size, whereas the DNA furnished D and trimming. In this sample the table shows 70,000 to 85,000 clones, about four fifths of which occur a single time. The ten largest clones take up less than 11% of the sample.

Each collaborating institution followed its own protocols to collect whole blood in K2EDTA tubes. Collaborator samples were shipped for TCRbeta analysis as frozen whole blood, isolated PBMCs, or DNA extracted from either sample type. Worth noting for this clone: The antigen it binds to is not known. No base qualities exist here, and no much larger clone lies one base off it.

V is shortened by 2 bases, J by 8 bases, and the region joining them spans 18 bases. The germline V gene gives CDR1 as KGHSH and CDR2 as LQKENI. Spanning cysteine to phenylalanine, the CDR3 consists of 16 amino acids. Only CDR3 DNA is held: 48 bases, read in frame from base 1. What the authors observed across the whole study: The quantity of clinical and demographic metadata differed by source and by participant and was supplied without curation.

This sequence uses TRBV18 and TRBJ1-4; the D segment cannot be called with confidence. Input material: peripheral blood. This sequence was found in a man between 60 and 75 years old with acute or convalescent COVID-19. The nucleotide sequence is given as TGTGCCAGCTCACCAAGGAGTGTACCAACCTCAGAAAAACTGTTTTTT. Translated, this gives CASSPRSVPTSEKLFF.